This TCR beta chain was documented in a study of vaccination and CD4 T cells after COVID-19. Treatment in this sample: approximately 10-day PBMC culture with coronavirus spike peptide pools or control peptides (ViraFEST assay). Overall study results and limits: Within the convalescent patients, a median around 90% of the SARS-CoV-2-reactive clones were ones that appeared only post-vaccination.

At the Johns Hopkins FTIC core, DNA taken from cultured CD4+ T cells was sequenced by way of the Oncomine TCR Beta short-read assay. Via MiXCR, TCRdb re-called the PCR reads, giving one row per CDR3 protein. The table records about 21,000 distinct CDR3 sequences, approximately 50% of them present only once. Concerning this clonotype: As yet, its antigen is unknown.

The TCR comes from a human donor who had recovered from COVID-19. Sequencing input: CD4+ T cells from blood, cultured in vitro.

Written as DNA, the CDR3 is TGTGCCAGCAGCTTAGATCAGGAGGAGACCACAGATACGCAGTATTTT. Translated, it gives CASSLDQEETTDTQYF. The rearrangement uses TRBV11-2 and TRBJ2-3; D perhaps matches TRBD2 (5 bases). CDR1 is SGHAT and CDR2 is FQNNGV in the germline V gene. V gave up 0 bases and J gave up 2 bases, with 12 bases separating them. The CDR3 covers 16 residues.